A selection of T cell receptor beta chains follows, all from one sample in a study of blood T cell repertoires in COVID-19. Method: immunoSEQ multiplex PCR; TCRdb's copy keeps in-frame clones and lacks some. The repertoire has over 400,000 clones, roughly nine tenths of them found once; the top ten carry roughly 8%. The sequencing sample was made of PBMCs or T cells enriched from blood (not recorded which). The receptors originated from a woman aged 60-75 years who had recovered from COVID-19. CDR3s include the opening cysteine and the closing phenylalanine or tryptophan. The D gene is left open where the match is weak. Rows may omit the clone size; those that give it use once, few, many or a size class.

D gene | J gene | V gene | clone size | CDR3 protein | CDR3 DNA
TRBD1 | TRBJ1-4 | TRBV14 | - | CASSQERGPGEKLFF | TGTGCCAGCAGCCAAGAGAGGGGGCCTGGTGAAAAACTGTTTTTT
- | TRBJ2-3 | TRBV10-1 | - | CASAATAFTSTDTQYF | TGCGCCTCAGCCGCGACAGCTTTTACTAGCACAGATACGCAGTATTTT
- | TRBJ1-4 | TRBV6-5 | - | CASSVHRVIEKLFF | TGTGCCAGCAGCGTCCACAGGGTTATTGAAAAACTGTTTTTT
- | TRBJ1-1 | TRBV5-8 | - | CASSLVAEAFF | TGTGCCAGCAGCTTAGTAGCTGAAGCTTTCTTT
- | TRBJ1-3 | TRBV28 | - | CASTLPGGPTIYF | TGTGCCAGCACCCTCCCCGGGGGGCCCACCATATATTTT
TRBD2 | TRBJ2-5 | TRBV2 | - | CASGTTYQETQYF | TGTGCCAGTGGGACTACTTACCAAGAGACCCAGTACTTC
TRBD1 | TRBJ1-2 | TRBV5-1 | - | CASSSTGTGDGYTF | TGCGCCAGCAGCTCAACCGGGACAGGGGATGGCTACACCTTC
- | TRBJ1-2 | TRBV5-1 | - | CASSLAGNNYGYTF | TGCGCCAGCAGCTTGGCGGGGAATAACTATGGCTACACCTTC
- | TRBJ1-2 | TRBV5-1 | many | CASSSNSGNYGYTF | TGCGCCAGCAGCTCCAATTCAGGGAACTATGGCTACACCTTC
- | TRBJ2-7 | TRBV29-1 | - | CSVDLGPGSYEQYF | TGCAGCGTTGACCTCGGCCCTGGGAGCTACGAGCAGTACTTC
TRBD2 | TRBJ2-3 | TRBV5-1 | - | CASSQPPSGALTTDTQYF | TGCGCCAGCAGCCAACCTCCTAGCGGGGCCCTTACCACAGATACGCAGTATTTT
TRBD2 | TRBJ2-5 | TRBV15 | - | CATSRRGLAGSGETQYF | TGTGCCACCAGCAGGCGAGGACTAGCGGGGAGTGGGGAGACCCAGTACTTC
- | TRBJ1-4 | TRBV14 | - | CASSQARGVEKLFF | TGTGCCAGCAGCCAAGCCCGGGGGGTTGAAAAACTGTTTTTT
- | TRBJ1-4 | TRBV18 | - | CASSPDRNEKLFF | TGTGCCAGCTCGCCCGACAGGAATGAAAAACTGTTTTTT
TRBD1 | TRBJ1-4 | TRBV5-8 | once | CASSPQGATNEKLFF | TGTGCCAGCAGCCCACAGGGGGCAACTAATGAAAAACTGTTTTTT
TRBD1 | TRBJ2-2 | TRBV6-5 | - | CASSTGGAGTGELFF | TGTGCCAGCAGTACAGGGGGCGCAGGAACCGGGGAGCTGTTTTTT
- | TRBJ1-3 | TRBV5-1 | - | CASSHSGRGGSGNTIYF | TGCGCCAGCAGCCATAGCGGGCGGGGAGGCTCTGGAAACACCATATATTTT
TRBD1 | TRBJ2-1 | TRBV5-6 | - | CASSYPRDRGGNEQFF | TGTGCCAGCAGTTATCCCCGGGACAGGGGGGGGAATGAGCAGTTCTTC
- | TRBJ1-2 | TRBV12-2 | - | CASRSTRPGQGALYMWGYTF | TGTGCAAGTCGCTCCACCAGGCCGGGACAGGGGGCGTTGTATATGTGGGGCTACACCTTC
- | TRBJ1-4 | TRBV5-1 | once | CASSLFLDSNEKLFF | TGCGCCAGCAGCTTGTTTTTAGACTCTAATGAAAAACTGTTTTTT
TRBD1 | TRBJ1-2 | TRBV2 | - | CASSEDGVRGVGYTF | TGTGCCAGCAGTGAGGACGGTGTCAGGGGGGTAGGCTACACCTTC
- | TRBJ2-5 | TRBV5-4 | - | CASSLYSQETQYF | TGTGCCAGCAGCTTGTACAGCCAAGAGACCCAGTACTTC
TRBD1 | TRBJ2-1 | TRBV18 | - | CASSPGTGSYNEQFF | TGTGCCAGCTCACCTGGGACAGGCTCCTACAATGAGCAGTTCTTC
- | TRBJ1-2 | TRBV29-1 | - | CSVGGDNYGYTF | TGCAGCGTCGGGGGGGATAACTATGGCTACACCTTC
TRBD1 | TRBJ1-2 | TRBV4-2 | once | CASRDTGEAYYGYTF | TGTGCCAGCAGAGACACAGGGGAGGCCTACTATGGCTACACCTTC
TRBD1 | TRBJ2-5 | TRBV19 | - | CASSMGQAETQYF | TGTGCCAGTAGTATGGGACAGGCTGAGACCCAGTACTTC
- | TRBJ2-7 | TRBV30 | few | CAWSFRDEQYF | TGTGCCTGGAGTTTCAGGGATGAGCAGTACTTC
TRBD1 | TRBJ2-3 | TRBV5-5 | - | CASSFRQGRTSTDTQYF | TGTGCCAGCAGCTTTAGACAGGGACGAACTAGCACAGATACGCAGTATTTT